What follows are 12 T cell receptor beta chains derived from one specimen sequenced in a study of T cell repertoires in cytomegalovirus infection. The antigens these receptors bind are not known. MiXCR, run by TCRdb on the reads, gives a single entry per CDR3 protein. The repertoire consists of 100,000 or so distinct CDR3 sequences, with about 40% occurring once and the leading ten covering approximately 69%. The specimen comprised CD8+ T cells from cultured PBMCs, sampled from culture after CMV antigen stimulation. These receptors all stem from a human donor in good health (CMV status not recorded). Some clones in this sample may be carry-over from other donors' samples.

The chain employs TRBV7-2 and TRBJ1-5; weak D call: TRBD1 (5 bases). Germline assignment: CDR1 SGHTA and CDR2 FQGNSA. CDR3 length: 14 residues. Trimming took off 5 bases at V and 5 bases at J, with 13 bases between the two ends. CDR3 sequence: CASSPREGYQPQHF. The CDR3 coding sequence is TGTGCCAGCAGCCCGCGGGAGGGGTATCAGCCCCAGCATTTT.

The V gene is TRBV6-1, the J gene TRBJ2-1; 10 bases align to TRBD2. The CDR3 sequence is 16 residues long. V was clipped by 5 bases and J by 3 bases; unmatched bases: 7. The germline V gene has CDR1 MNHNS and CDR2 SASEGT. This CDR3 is CASSTERGGGYNEQFF. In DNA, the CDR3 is TGTGCCAGCAGTACCGAGCGGGGGGGCGGCTACAATGAGCAGTTCTTC.

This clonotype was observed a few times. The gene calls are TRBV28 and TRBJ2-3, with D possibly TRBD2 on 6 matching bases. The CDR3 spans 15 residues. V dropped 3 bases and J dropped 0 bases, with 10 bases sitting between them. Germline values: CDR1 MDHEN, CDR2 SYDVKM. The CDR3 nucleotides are TGTGCCAGCAGTTTGCTAGCGAGGAGCACAGATACGCAGTATTTT. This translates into CASSLLARSTDTQYF.

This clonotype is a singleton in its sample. DNA of the CDR3: TGTGCCAGCAGTTCAAACAGGGTGGATCGAGAGGCGCAGTACTTC. Its translation: CASSSNRVDREAQYF. The J gene is TRBJ2-7, the V gene TRBV27; D might be TRBD1 (6 bases). CDR1 and CDR2 from the germline V gene are MNHEY and SMNVEV (reference sequence). Trimming removed 4 bases at V and 9 bases at J, with 22 bases between. There are 15 residues in the CDR3.

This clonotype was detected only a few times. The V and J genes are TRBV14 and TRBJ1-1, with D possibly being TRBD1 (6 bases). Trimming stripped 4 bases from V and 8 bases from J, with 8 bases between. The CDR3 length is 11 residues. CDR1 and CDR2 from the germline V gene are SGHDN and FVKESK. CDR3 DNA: TGTGCCAGCAGCCGAGGGGGAGAAGCTTTCTTT. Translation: CASSRGGEAFF.

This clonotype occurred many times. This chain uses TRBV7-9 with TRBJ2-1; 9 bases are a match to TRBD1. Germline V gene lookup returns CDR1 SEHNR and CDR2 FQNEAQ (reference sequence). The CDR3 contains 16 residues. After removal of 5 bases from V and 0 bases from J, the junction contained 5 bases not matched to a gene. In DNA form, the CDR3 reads TGTGCCAGCAGCCCCCGGACAGGGGACTCCTACAATGAGCAGTTCTTC. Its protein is CASSPRTGDSYNEQFF.

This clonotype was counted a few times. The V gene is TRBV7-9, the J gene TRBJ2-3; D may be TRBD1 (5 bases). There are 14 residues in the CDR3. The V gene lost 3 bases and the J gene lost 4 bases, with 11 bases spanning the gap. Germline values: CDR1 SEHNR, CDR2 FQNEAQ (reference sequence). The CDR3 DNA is TGTGCCAGCAGCTTTAATTCAGGGCCAGATACGCAGTATTTT. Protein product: CASSFNSGPDTQYF.

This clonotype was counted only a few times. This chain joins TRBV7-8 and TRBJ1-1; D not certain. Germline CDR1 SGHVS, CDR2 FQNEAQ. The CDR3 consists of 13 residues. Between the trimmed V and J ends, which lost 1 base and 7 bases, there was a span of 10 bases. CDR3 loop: CASSLGAGLEAFF. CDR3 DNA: TGTGCCAGCAGCTTAGGTGCGGGCCTTGAAGCTTTCTTT.

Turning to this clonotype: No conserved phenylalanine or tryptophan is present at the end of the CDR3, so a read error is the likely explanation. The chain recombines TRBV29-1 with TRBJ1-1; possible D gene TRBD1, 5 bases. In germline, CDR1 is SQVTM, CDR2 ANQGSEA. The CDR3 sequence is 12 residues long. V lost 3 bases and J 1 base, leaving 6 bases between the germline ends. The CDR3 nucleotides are TGCAGCGTTGATGGGGGGAACACTGAAGCTTTCATT. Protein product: CSVDGGNTEAFI.

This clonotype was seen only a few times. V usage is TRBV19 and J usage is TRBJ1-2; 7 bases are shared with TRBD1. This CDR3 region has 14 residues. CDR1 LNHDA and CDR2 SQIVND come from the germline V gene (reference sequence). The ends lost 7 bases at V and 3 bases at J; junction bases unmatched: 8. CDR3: CASTPGGEDYGYTF. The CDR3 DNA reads TGTGCCAGTACCCCAGGGGGGGAGGACTATGGCTACACCTTC.

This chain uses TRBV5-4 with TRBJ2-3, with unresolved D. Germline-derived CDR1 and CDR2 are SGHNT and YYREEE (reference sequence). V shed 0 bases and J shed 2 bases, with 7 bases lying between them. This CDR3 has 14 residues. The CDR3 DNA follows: TGTGCCAGCAGCTTGGCTCTTGACACAGATACGCAGTATTTT. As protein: CASSLALDTDTQYF.

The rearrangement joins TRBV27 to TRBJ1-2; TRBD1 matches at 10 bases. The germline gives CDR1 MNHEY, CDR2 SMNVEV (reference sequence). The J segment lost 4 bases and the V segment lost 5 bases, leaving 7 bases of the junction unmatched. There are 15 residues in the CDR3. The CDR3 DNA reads TGTGCCAGCAGTCCTGGGACAGGGGTTGGCTATGGCTACACCTTC. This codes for CASSPGTGVGYGYTF.